A single T cell receptor beta chain is shown here with its context. Other nucleotide sequences from this sample produce the same CDR3. The V gene's germline CDR1 is KGHDR and CDR2 SFDVKD. The CDR3 has 13 amino acids. Trimming took off 1 base at V and 5 bases at J, with 7 bases between the two ends. The sample comes from a study of blood T cell repertoires in COVID-19. In the source study's methods: From reference gene primer amplification, estimates of nucleated cell counts were derived. Sequencing was performed with immunoSEQ multiplex PCR; in TCRdb, only in-frame clones are kept and a portion is missing. That table furnishes V, J and clone size, whereas the DNA furnished D and trimming. The sample yields 90,000 to 150,000 clones, 85% to 90% seen once.

Sequencing used peripheral blood. The clonotype was recovered from a man older than 75 with acute or convalescent COVID-19. This chain joins TRBV24-1 and TRBJ1-1, with a possible D match to TRBD1 (5 bases). The CDR3 DNA sequence: TGTGCCACCAGTGATTTCGGGGGGACTGAAGCTTTCTTT. Translated: CATSDFGGTEAFF.